These 18 T cell receptor beta chains share one sample of origin, sequenced in a study of cytomegalovirus exposure and HLA in healthy donors. The repertoire was sequenced with immunoSEQ multiplex PCR; TCRdb's copy has only in-frame clones and lacks some. In the table there are around 260,000 clones, less than 95% of which are singletons. Sequenced material: PBMCs. The source is a woman in her 30s in good health and CMV-seronegative.

The CDR3 coding sequence is TGCAGCGCCCGGACTAGCGGGCCCTCCTACAATGAGCAGTTCTTC. Residues: CSARTSGPSYNEQFF. This chain joins TRBV29-1 and TRBJ2-1, with 11 bases fitting TRBD2. The CDR3 is made up of 15 amino acids. The germline CDR1 and CDR2 sequences are SQVTM and ANQGSEA. J lost 0 bases, V lost 7 bases, and 5 bases had no gene match.

The chain employs TRBV7-2 and TRBJ2-7; D not resolved. The CDR3 runs 17 residues. V was cut by 1 base and J by 3 bases, with 19 bases left in between. Germline V CDR1 and CDR2: SGHTA, FQGNSA. CDR3 nucleotides: TGTGCCAGCAGCTTAGGTGGACGGTCCGTCACCTACTACGAGCAGTACTTC. Amino acid sequence: CASSLGGRSVTYYEQYF.

This chain links TRBV7-9 with TRBJ2-1; D is possibly TRBD2 (5 bases). Germline CDR1 SEHNR, CDR2 FQNEAQ (reference sequence). V was cut by 4 bases and J by 1 base, with 23 bases left in between. This CDR3 region has 19 residues. CDR3 in amino acids: CASSSPSSKILVSYNEQFF. The CDR3 region has the DNA TGTGCCAGCAGCTCGCCATCCTCAAAAATACTAGTATCCTACAATGAGCAGTTCTTC.

The chain uses TRBV18 and TRBJ2-7; D remains ambiguous. Trimming took 0 bases from V and 0 from J, leaving 9 bases between them. The germline gives CDR1 KGHSH, CDR2 LQKENI. CDR3 length: 15 residues. CDR3 DNA: TGTGCCAGCTCACCACCGCTGTCAAACTCCTACGAGCAGTACTTC. Translation: CASSPPLSNSYEQYF.

This clone was counted a few times. The chain employs TRBV7-2 and TRBJ1-2; no clear D gene. V was pared by 2 bases and J by 2 bases, with 6 bases between. CDR3 length: 13 residues. Germline V gene data show CDR1 as SGHTA and CDR2 as FQGNSA. The CDR3 spells CASSLFQNYGYTF. In DNA form, the CDR3 reads TGTGCCAGCAGCTTATTCCAGAACTATGGCTACACCTTC.

V gene TRBV7-9 combines with J gene TRBJ2-2; 8 bases are shared with TRBD1. CDR3 length: 15 amino acids. Trimming took 2 bases from V and 6 from J; bases not matched to a gene: 5. Germline V gives CDR1 SEHNR, CDR2 FQNEAQ (reference sequence). The chain's CDR3 is CASSLNQGAPGELFF. The CDR3 DNA sequence: TGTGCCAGCAGCTTAAACCAGGGGGCCCCCGGGGAGCTGTTTTTT.

The rearrangement joins TRBV9 to TRBJ1-1; perhaps TRBD1 as D (5 bases). The CDR3 has 13 amino acids. Between the trimmed V and J ends, which lost 6 bases and 5 bases, there was a span of 14 bases. CDR1 is SGDLS and CDR2 is YYNGEE in the germline V gene. The CDR3 DNA is TGTGCCAGCACCTCCTTCGGGGGGACTGAAGCTTTCTTT. It is translated as CASTSFGGTEAFF.

A note on this clone: At the DNA level, this CDR3 is encoded by other sequences in the same sample as well. The chain carries TRBV6-5 and TRBJ2-7, with TRBD1 identical over 8 bases. Germline-derived CDR1 and CDR2 are MNHEY and SVGAGI. The V segment lost 4 bases and the J segment 2 bases; nucleotides outside the gene matches: 4. CDR3 length: 14 residues. The CDR3 sequence: CASSLGTGTYEQYF. The CDR3 bases are TGTGCCAGCAGTTTAGGGACAGGAACCTACGAGCAGTACTTC.

This clone came up once. This chain connects TRBV7-7 to TRBJ2-7; TRBD2 is a possible D gene (5 bases). CDR3 length: 14 residues. The V end was cut by 1 base, the J end by 2 bases, with 9 bases between. CDR1 is SSHAT and CDR2 is FNYEAQ in the germline V gene (reference sequence). In DNA form, the CDR3 reads TGTGCCAGCAGCTTAGGGACTGGGCCCTACGAGCAGTACTTC. Amino acids: CASSLGTGPYEQYF.

The gene calls are TRBV30 and TRBJ2-1; the match to TRBD2 covers 8 bases. Trimming cost V 4 bases and J 8 bases; bases outside gene matches: 10. CDR3 length equals 14 residues. Germline CDR1 GTSNPN, CDR2 SVGIG (reference sequence). The CDR3 protein is CAWNLPGRADEQFF. The CDR3 nucleotides are TGTGCCTGGAACCTTCCCGGGAGGGCCGATGAGCAGTTCTTC.

The chain links TRBV7-8 to TRBJ1-1; 7 nucleotides align to TRBD1. The CDR3 runs to 13 residues. The V segment lost 5 bases and the J segment 1 base; nucleotides outside the gene matches: 1. Germline V gene data show CDR1 as SGHVS and CDR2 as FQNEAQ. The CDR3 sequence is CASSRQGNTEAFF. CDR3 DNA sequence: TGTGCCAGCAGCCGACAGGGGAACACTGAAGCTTTCTTT.

This clone was found once. The rearrangement links TRBV25-1 to TRBJ1-2, with TRBD1 matching over 9 bases. Trimming at V came to 2 bases and at J to 11 bases, leaving 12 bases not matched to a gene. CDR1 MGHDK and CDR2 SYGVNS come from the germline V gene. There are 15 residues in the CDR3. This CDR3 is CASSESGQGREGYTF. The CDR3 nucleotides are TGTGCCAGCAGTGAAAGTGGACAGGGGAGAGAAGGGTACACCTTC.

This clone was found once. This chain links TRBV9 with TRBJ2-2; tentative D call: TRBD1 (5 bases). Germline CDR1 and CDR2: SGDLS and YYNGEE. The CDR3 covers 15 residues. V was pared by 0 bases and J by 1 base, with 7 bases between. Here the CDR3 DNA reads TGTGCCAGCAGCGTAGTAGGACAGAACACCGGGGAGCTGTTTTTT. Translation: CASSVVGQNTGELFF.

This sequence joins TRBV4-1 and TRBJ2-5; D is unclear. The CDR3 totals 15 residues. Germline V CDR1 and CDR2: MGHRA, YSYEKL. V lost 1 base and J lost 4, with 13 bases in between. The CDR3 protein is CASSQGSGVAETQYF. In DNA, the CDR3 is TGCGCCAGCAGCCAAGGGTCCGGAGTGGCAGAGACCCAGTACTTC.

The chain combines TRBV5-1 with TRBJ2-7, with a weak D call TRBD1 (7 bases). Trimming removed 0 bases from V and 9 bases from J, with 28 bases in between. Germline assignment: CDR1 SGHRS and CDR2 YFSETQ. The length of the CDR3 is 18 residues. In nucleotides, the CDR3 is TGCGCCAGCAGCTTGGGGGTGGCCGGACAGGATGCCGGGAGCGTGCAGTACTTC. Amino acid sequence: CASSLGVAGQDAGSVQYF.

This clone was detected only once. V is TRBV29-1 and J is TRBJ2-2; D gene uncertain. Trimming removed 4 bases from V and 6 bases from J, with 9 bases in between. Germline V lookup: CDR1 SQVTM, CDR2 ANQGSEA. This CDR3 is 12 amino acids long. In DNA, the CDR3 is TGCAGCGTTGCCAGGTCGTCCGGGGAGCTGTTTTTT. It codes for CSVARSSGELFF.

The J gene is TRBJ2-7, the V gene TRBV4-1; TRBD1 is a possible D gene (6 bases). Trimming took 0 bases from V and 3 from J, leaving 18 bases between them. The CDR3 runs 17 residues. Germline V gene data show CDR1 as MGHRA and CDR2 as YSYEKL. Written as DNA, the CDR3 is TGCGCCAGCAGCCAAGATTCTATTACAGGGTTGTTCTACGAGCAGTACTTC. This translates into CASSQDSITGLFYEQYF.

This rearrangement joins TRBV4-1 to TRBJ2-7, with 7 bases fitting TRBD1. The V gene end was trimmed by 1 base and the J gene end by 2 bases; junction bases not matched to a gene: 2. The CDR3 loop spans 14 amino acids. The V gene's germline CDR1 is MGHRA and CDR2 YSYEKL. As DNA, the CDR3 is TGCGCCAGCAGCCAAGGACAGGGCGCCTACGAGCAGTACTTC. Translation: CASSQGQGAYEQYF.